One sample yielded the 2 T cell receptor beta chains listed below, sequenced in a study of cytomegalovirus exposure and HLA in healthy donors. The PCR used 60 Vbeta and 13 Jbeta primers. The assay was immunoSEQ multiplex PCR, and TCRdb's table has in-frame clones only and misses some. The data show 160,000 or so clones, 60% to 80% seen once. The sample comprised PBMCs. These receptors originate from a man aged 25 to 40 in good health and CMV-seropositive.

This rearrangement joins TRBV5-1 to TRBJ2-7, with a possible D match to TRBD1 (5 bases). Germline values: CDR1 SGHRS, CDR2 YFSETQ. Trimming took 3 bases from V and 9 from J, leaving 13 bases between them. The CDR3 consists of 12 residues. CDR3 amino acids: CASSSPNTGQYF. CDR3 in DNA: TGCGCCAGCAGCTCCCCCAACACAGGGCAGTACTTC.

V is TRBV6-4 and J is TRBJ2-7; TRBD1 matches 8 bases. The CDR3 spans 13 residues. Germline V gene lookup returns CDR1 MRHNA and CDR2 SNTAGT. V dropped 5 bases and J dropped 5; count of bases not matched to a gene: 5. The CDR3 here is CASSLKQGDEQYF. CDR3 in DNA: TGTGCCAGCAGTCTAAAACAGGGGGACGAGCAGTACTTC.